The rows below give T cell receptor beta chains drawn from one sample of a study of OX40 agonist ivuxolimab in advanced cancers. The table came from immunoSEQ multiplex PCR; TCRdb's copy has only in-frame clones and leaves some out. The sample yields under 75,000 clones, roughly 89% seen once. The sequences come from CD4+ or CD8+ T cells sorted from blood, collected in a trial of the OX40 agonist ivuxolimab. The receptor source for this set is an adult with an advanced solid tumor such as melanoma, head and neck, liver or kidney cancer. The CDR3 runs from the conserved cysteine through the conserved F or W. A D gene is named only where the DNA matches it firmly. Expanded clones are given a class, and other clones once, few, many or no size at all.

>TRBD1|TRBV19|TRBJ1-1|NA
CASSTASGTGVNTEAFF
TGTGCCAGTAGTACCGCCTCCGGGACAGGGGTGAACACTGAAGCTTTCTTT
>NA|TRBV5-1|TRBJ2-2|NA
CASSLDGVGELFF
TGCGCCAGCAGCTTGGATGGGGTCGGGGAGCTGTTTTTT
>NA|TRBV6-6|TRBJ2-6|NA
CASSQIAGANVLTF
TGTGCCAGCAGTCAGATTGCTGGGGCCAACGTCCTGACTTTC
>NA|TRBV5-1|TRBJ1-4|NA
CASSPGGADEKLFF
TGCGCCAGCAGCCCCGGGGGGGCCGATGAAAAACTGTTTTTT
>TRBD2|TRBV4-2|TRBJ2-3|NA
CASSQDWALAVSTDTQYF
TGTGCCAGCAGCCAAGATTGGGCGCTAGCGGTTAGCACAGATACGCAGTATTTT
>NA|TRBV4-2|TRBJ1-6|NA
CASSQDSTDFRPLHF
TGTGCCAGCAGCCAAGATTCAACGGATTTTCGGCCCCTCCACTTT
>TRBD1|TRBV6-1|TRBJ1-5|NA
CASSERDRGLRQPQHF
TGTGCCAGCAGTGAAAGGGACAGGGGGCTGCGTCAGCCCCAGCATTTT
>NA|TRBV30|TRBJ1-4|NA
CACNWERNEKLFF
TGTGCCTGTAATTGGGAGCGTAATGAAAAACTGTTTTTT
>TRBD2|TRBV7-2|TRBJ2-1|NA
CASSLARLAGNEQFF
TGTGCCAGCAGCTTAGCGAGACTAGCGGGAAATGAGCAGTTCTTC
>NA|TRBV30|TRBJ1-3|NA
CAWSVLPLSGNTIYF
TGTGCCTGGAGTGTCCTTCCCCTCTCTGGAAACACCATATATTTT
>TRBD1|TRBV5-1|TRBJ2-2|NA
CASSSDRGHLTGELFF
TGCGCCAGCAGCTCGGACAGGGGGCACCTCACCGGGGAGCTGTTTTTT
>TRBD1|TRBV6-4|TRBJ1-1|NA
CASSDPSTGEVVEAFF
TGTGCCAGCAGTGACCCTTCGACAGGGGAAGTAGTTGAAGCTTTCTTT
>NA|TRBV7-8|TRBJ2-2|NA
CASSLSGTGELFF
TGTGCCAGCAGCCTCAGCGGCACCGGGGAGCTGTTTTTT
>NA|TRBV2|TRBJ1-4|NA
CASGHRASNEKLFF
TGTGCCAGCGGCCACAGGGCGAGTAATGAAAAACTGTTTTTT
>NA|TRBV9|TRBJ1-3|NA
CASSVEIETSGNTIYF
TGTGCCAGCAGCGTAGAGATAGAAACCTCTGGAAACACCATATATTTT
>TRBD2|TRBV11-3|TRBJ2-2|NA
CASRAAGAGNTGELFF
TGTGCCAGCAGAGCTGCGGGAGCGGGGAACACCGGGGAGCTGTTTTTT
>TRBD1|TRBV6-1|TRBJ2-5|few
CASSADRGNVLSRDQYF
TGTGCCAGCAGTGCGGACAGGGGTAACGTATTATCGAGGGACCAGTACTTC
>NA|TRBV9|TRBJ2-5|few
CASSPQSVGETQYF
TGTGCCAGCAGCCCCCAAAGTGTCGGGGAGACCCAGTACTTC
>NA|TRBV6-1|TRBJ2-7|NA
CASRDLSYEQYF
TGTGCCAGCAGGGACCTTTCCTACGAGCAGTACTTC
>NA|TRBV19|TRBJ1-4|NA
CASAGGRLEKLFF
TGTGCCAGTGCCGGGGGGCGCTTGGAAAAACTGTTTTTT
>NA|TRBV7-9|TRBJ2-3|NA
CASSGGGGSTDTQYF
TGTGCCAGCAGCGGGGGGGGCGGTAGCACAGATACGCAGTATTTT
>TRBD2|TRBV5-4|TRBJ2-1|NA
CASSPPGLAVYNEQFF
TGTGCCAGCAGCCCCCCCGGACTAGCGGTTTACAATGAGCAGTTCTTC
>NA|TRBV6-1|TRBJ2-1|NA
CASSAGNEQFF
TGTGCCAGCAGTGCCGGGAATGAGCAGTTCTTC
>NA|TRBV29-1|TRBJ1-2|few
CSVSEQGYYGYTF
TGCAGCGTCTCCGAGCAGGGCTACTATGGCTACACCTTC
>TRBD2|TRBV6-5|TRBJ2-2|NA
CASSYWDYRRELFF
TGTGCCAGCAGTTACTGGGACTACAGAAGGGAGCTGTTTTTT
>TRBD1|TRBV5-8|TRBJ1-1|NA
CASGRTGQKAFF
TGTGCCAGTGGCAGGACAGGGCAAAAAGCTTTCTTT
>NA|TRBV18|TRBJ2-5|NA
CASSLSRNQETQYF
TGTGCCAGCTCCCTATCCAGGAACCAAGAGACCCAGTACTTC
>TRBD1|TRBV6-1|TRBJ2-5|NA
CASRDRVQTQYF
TGTGCCAGCAGGGACAGGGTACAGACCCAGTACTTC
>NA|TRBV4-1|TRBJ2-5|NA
CASSQATTKQETQYF
TGCGCCAGCAGCCAAGCCACGACAAAACAAGAGACCCAGTACTTC